Sequencing of this T cell receptor (beta chain) was carried out in a study of Ad26.COV2.S vaccination and SARS-CoV-2 variants. The protocol was immunoSEQ multiplex PCR, while the TCRdb copy is restricted to in-frame clones and leaves out a portion. The sample holds roughly 140,000 clones, 70% to 90% seen once. This TCR came from a human donor who had recovered from COVID-19. Sequenced material: peripheral blood, taken after recovery from COVID-19.

The CDR3 nucleotides read TGTGCCAGCGCGACTAGCGGGGAACAAGAGACCCAGTACTTC. Translating it yields CASATSGEQETQYF. The chain recombines TRBV2 with TRBJ2-5; 11 bases agree with TRBD2. The germline gives CDR1 SNHLY, CDR2 FYNNEI. With V trimmed by 8 bases and J by 2 bases, 4 bases remained unmatched. The CDR3 runs 14 residues.